The clone carrying this T cell receptor (beta chain) was observed a single time. Its antigen is not known. These data are taken from a study of blood T cells in healthy people across ages. General study findings and limits: Aged donors had fewer naive CD4+ cells and lower diversity than long-lived donors.

Through a sample-barcoded 5' primer and a J-beta primer mix, a second PCR was run for roughly 7 to 12 cycles. TCRdb re-analysed the 5' RACE reads in MiXCR, keeping a single row per CDR3 protein. The sample shows about a million distinct CDR3 sequences, roughly 51% of them seen only once. V lost 3 bases to trimming and J lost 6 bases, with 6 bases between them. The length of the CDR3 is 13 residues. CDR1 is MRHNA, CDR2 SNTAGT, per germline. The V call is TRBV6-4, the J call TRBJ1-6; D is ambiguous. The sample comprised blood. This TCR was sampled from an older woman in good health. The CDR3: CASSDGINSPLHF. The DNA of the CDR3 is TGTGCCAGCAGTGATGGGATTAATTCACCCCTCCACTTT.